What follows is one T cell receptor beta chain and its context. The antigen is not known. The data originate from a study of cytomegalovirus exposure and HLA in healthy donors. Study outcomes and limitations: Trimming of TCR beta V- and J-genes showed a link, identified in a later analysis, to a missense DCLRE1C variant. Several V segments, TRBV6-2 and TRBV6-3 among them, could not be told apart and were dropped. One cluster of highly shared sequence variants probably arose as a sequencing artifact. Reports showed the classifier diagnosing cytomegalovirus status with high specificity and sensitivity.

The CDR3 is 15 amino acids. Germline V gene lookup returns CDR1 SGHVS and CDR2 FNYEAQ. V lost 6 bases, J lost 5 bases, and 6 bases stayed unmatched. The study ran its PCR with 60 Vbeta and 13 Jbeta primers. Here immunoSEQ multiplex PCR was the method, and the copy in TCRdb shows in-frame clones only, minus some. The data contain approximately 150,000 clones, 70% to 90% of them singletons. The TCR was taken from a woman aged 25 to 39 in good health and CMV-seronegative. The chain employs TRBV7-6 and TRBJ2-7, with 14 nucleotides matching TRBD2. Sequencing was done on a sample of PBMCs. CDR3 DNA sequence: TGTGCCAGCAGGCAGGGACTAGCGGGAGTTGACGAGCAGTACTTC. Encoded protein: CASRQGLAGVDEQYF.